This T cell receptor (beta chain) emerged from a study of CD8 T cells in ankylosing spondylitis. Overall study results and limits: Researchers report that disease-linked clones proved CD8+ and relatively rare in peripheral blood. Seemingly characteristic of ankylosing spondylitis blood was a TCR beta motif consisting of roughly 8 highly homologous variants.

Molecular-barcoded quantitative 5'-RACE produced these TCR beta libraries. TCRdb fed the 5' RACE reads into MiXCR, producing one record per CDR3 protein. The sample contains about 460,000 distinct CDR3 sequences, roughly 5% of which appear only once. The CDR3 has 15 residues. The germline V gene has CDR1 LGHDT and CDR2 YNNKEL (reference sequence). The ends lost 5 bases at V and 2 bases at J; junction bases unmatched: 4. This clonotype was counted a few times. Its antigen is still unknown. The sequence was obtained from a male donor with ankylosing spondylitis. The chain has TRBV3-1 and TRBJ1-4; 8 bases align to TRBD1. The material sequenced was blood, either unsorted or a sorted T cell fraction (not recorded which). CDR3 bases: TGTGCCAGCAGCGGACAGGGATGGACTAATGAAAAACTGTTTTTT. Translated: CASSGQGWTNEKLFF.